This T cell receptor beta chain stems from a study of cytomegalovirus exposure and HLA in healthy donors (dated by TCRdb to 2016 to 2017). Context from the whole study: In an earlier analysis of 550 to 750 of the donors, about 260 Gb of sequence data and some 100 million unique TCR beta sequences from 180 million or so T cells were reported. Typing coverage differed by locus: A, B, C, DRB1 and DQB1 were typed in roughly 629-630 donors, DQA1 in 500 to 550, DPA1 in over 600, and DPB1 in 472. Genome-wide SNP genotypes for about 65% of the roughly 700 donors were used in a later genetic analysis, which treated that subset as a discovery cohort. An earlier analysis of 587 of the donors applied high-throughput TCR beta sequencing to assess whether each TCR beta V gene segment acted as functional or pseudogenic. In the later analysis, no new phenotypic data were used to find candidate immune exposures; instead, reliance was placed on TCR beta sequences and their occurrence across donors. An early release covering about 600 HLA-typed donors comprised about 300 gigabases of sequencing data and around 80 million unique TCR sequences. To predict cytomegalovirus infection status, the study brought together high-throughput TCR immunosequencing, statistical association of individual TCRs with disease status, and machine learning. Among 398 genotyped donors of the cohort, an average of approximately 230,000 unique TCR beta nucleotide sequences were sequenced per donor, about a sixth of them non-productive. The T cell repertoires of under 750 subjects were profiled by immunosequencing and related to cytomegalovirus serostatus. Donor age, sex, ethnicity and CMV serostatus were compiled together with the repertoire data. HLA typing included class I and class II loci at four-digit resolution. In addition to the first cohort of 666 subjects, a separate validation cohort of 100 to 150 different subjects was used. A later analysis re-analyzed previously published TCR beta repertoires from about 600 donors and added high-resolution HLA genotyping to study TCR occurrence patterns. The study aimed to test whether signatures of past pathogen exposure could be identified by cataloging public T cell receptors. A handful of DR-DQ haplotypes were handled as single units for association and clustering because linkage in the cohort was strong. Among the roughly 400 genotyped donors, roughly 80% belonged to the genetic ancestry cluster associated with self-reported Caucasian donors. Every discovery cohort repertoire had been produced on one sequencing platform. Points the paper makes about the study in general: According to a later analysis, most CMV-associated TCR beta chains appeared to be HLA-restricted, and the HLA associations seemed to be driven largely by CMV exposure. In a later analysis, TCR association rates were found to vary across HLA loci, with the most associated TCRs seen for DRB1 alleles and the fewest for HLA-C alleles. In a later analysis, several top co-occurrence clusters were reported to appear linked to parvovirus B19, influenza, CMV and Epstein-Barr virus. Because some donors lacked HLA typing at each locus, the association tests relied only on the typed subset. A few of the identified cytomegalovirus-associated TCR beta chains were confirmed in vitro to be specific for cytomegalovirus antigens. Presence/absence analyses assumed roughly uniform sequencing depth across donors, an assumption that may not hold. Some IMGT-functional V segments, including TRBV6-2 and TRBV6-3, could not be told apart with the 87-base-pair reads, so those segments were excluded. Cytomegalovirus status was reported to be diagnosed by the classifier with high specificity and sensitivity in both the original and validation cohorts. CMV serostatus was the only immune exposure information available for the cohort. When HLA alleles, especially DR and DQ, strongly co-occurred, TCR associations were difficult to assign to individual alleles. Because counts were too low, more than 15 rarely observed V segments, including chromosome 9 orphons, were left out of the earlier analysis of 587 of the donors. In a later genetic analysis, a missense DCLRE1C variant was associated with V-gene and J-gene trimming of TCR beta chains, and the association was replicated in an independent cohort. Correlated functional status among segregating V segments might be attributable to linkage disequilibrium, but an unknown experimental factor could not be ruled out. In this cohort, only TCR beta chains were sequenced, and detectable features were limited by the absence of alpha or paired-chain data. An earlier analysis of roughly 570 of the donors showed that most TCR beta V segments appeared in productive rearrangements either about 90% or about 30% of the time, which broadly matched IMGT annotations. Compared with equally common non-associated chains, HLA-associated TCR beta chains in a later analysis were more clonally expanded and had lower generation probabilities. Most TCR sequences were seen in very few donors, while some public TCRs were found in many individuals. In a later analysis, about 16,000 TCR beta sequences were associated with specific HLA alleles at a false discovery rate of 0.05. A later genetic analysis reported fewer N-insertions in productive TCRs among donors in an Asian-associated ancestry cluster than the roughly 640-donor mean. A total of fewer than 200 TCR beta chains were listed by the study as associated with cytomegalovirus. The authors suggested that the approach could potentially be extended to other disease states and immunological phenotypes. A further reported finding was that TCR beta sequences accurately predicted the HLA-A and HLA-B alleles for most subjects in the first cohort. A cluster of highly shared sequence variants was judged likely to represent a technical artifact of the sequencing pipeline.

A note on this clone: The antigen this receptor binds is unknown. Nothing much larger sits one base from this clone, and base qualities are not available.

In total, 666 healthy bone marrow donors made up the cohort. All cohort members were sampled while nominally healthy, although unrecorded immune exposures were likely present. The donor tested CMV seronegative, placing the donor among the roughly 400 seronegative members of the cohort. Each donor provided a peripheral blood sample, and peripheral blood mononuclear cells were used for TCR beta sequencing. Genomic DNA was extracted from the blood cell samples with the Qiagen DNeasy Blood Extraction Kit. The library was prepared using the immunoSEQ multiplex PCR assay. For the multiplex PCR, a mixture combining 60 forward primers for TCR Vbeta segments and 13 reverse primers for TCR Jbeta segments was used. A multiplex PCR assay on genomic DNA amplified the CDR3 region of rearranged TCR beta genes. The Illumina HiSeq System was used to sequence the amplified TCR beta libraries as 87-base-pair reads. The study's own analysis went as follows. A later analysis tallied 75 million to 95 million unique TCR beta chains across the 666 repertoires, and about 12 million of those chains were shared by two or more donors. To remove PCR and sequencing errors, raw reads were error-corrected and collapsed into unique sequences using a nearest-neighbor algorithm that merged closely related sequences. V, D and J gene segments were assigned by aligning CDR3 sequences to IMGT reference sequences. For a sequence to be retained, a match of at least six nucleotides was required to both a V gene segment and a J gene segment. Rearrangements were classified as productive when the CDR3 lacked stop codons and remained in frame with V and J, and all other rearrangements were classified as non-productive. Following IMGT convention, CDR3 was defined as the stretch from the second conserved V-encoded cysteine to the conserved J-encoded phenylalanine. The earlier analysis of 587 of the donors excluded sequences that lacked an unambiguous match to a single V gene segment. An earlier analysis of roughly 590 of the donors called V segments functional above 56.7% productive rearrangements and segregating when the between-donor standard deviation exceeded 5%. A statistical classification framework was developed to diagnose cytomegalovirus status using the catalog of TCR beta chain sequences. A later analysis assigned V and J genes by comparing TCR nucleotide sequences with IMGT/GENE-DB human TR gene sequences. Using the TCRdist pipeline, a later analysis assigned CDR3 sequences along with most-parsimonious VDJ recombination scenarios. A later analysis defined each TCR beta chain by its CDR3 amino acid sequence plus V-gene family, and excluded reads lacking a unique V-gene family. In a later analysis, approximately 640 highly shared, low-generation-probability nucleotide sequences were removed to address suspected cross-contamination and a sequencing artifact. For each public chain, a later analysis derived a clonal expansion index from normalized ranks of inferred template counts within each repertoire. Generation probabilities in a later analysis came from a VDJ recombination model fitted to out-of-frame rearrangements, and those results were checked against IGoR. In a later analysis, TCR-TCR, TCR-HLA and TCR-CMV co-occurrence was scored with hypergeometric tests, and a repertoire-size bias correction was applied to TCR pairs. To estimate false discovery rates, a later analysis permuted the HLA or CMV assignments 20 times. In a later analysis, co-occurring TCRs were grouped with DBSCAN, and TCRdist sequence similarity was added when clustering was performed within HLA-allele-positive subsets. For co-occurrence clustering, repertoires with fewer than 30,000 or more than 120,000 public chains were excluded, along with 5 or 6 repertoires with anomalous nucleotide sharing. Imported from immuneACCESS, the table was reduced by TCRdb to in-frame sequences with V and J called. These copies leave out some clones; in studies compared against another copy, an unresolved V gene accounts for under half, and the cause of the remainder is not known. V, J and clone size were drawn from that table, and D and trimming were deduced from the DNA. In all, the sample holds some 130,000 clones, and about 76% of those were seen once. About 3.1% of the sample lies in the top ten.

Including the terminal cysteine and phenylalanine, the CDR3 comprises 16 residues. CDR3 DNA is the only sequence kept; it has 48 bases, read in frame from the first base. The germline V gene (reference sequence) sets CDR1 to LNHDA and CDR2 to SQIVND. Between the V and J ends, shortened by 5 bases and 7 bases respectively, the junction contains 20 bases. The receptor was isolated from a female donor in good health and CMV-seronegative. This chain joins TRBV19 to TRBJ1-4; 6 matching bases give a weak D call of TRBD1. Sequencing was carried out using PBMCs. The CDR3 protein is CASSSSRRGGGEKLFF. In nucleotides, the sequence is TGTGCCAGTAGTTCCTCCCGCAGGGGTGGGGGTGAAAAACTGTTTTTT. With the rest looked up from the reference TRBV19 and TRBJ1-4 genes rather than sequenced, the full variable domain is DGGITQSPKYLFRKEGQNVTLSCEQNLNHDAMYWYRQDPGQGLRLIYYSQIVNDFQKGDIAEGYSVSREKKESFPLTVTSAQKNPTAFYLCASSSSRRGGGEKLFFGSGTQLSVL.